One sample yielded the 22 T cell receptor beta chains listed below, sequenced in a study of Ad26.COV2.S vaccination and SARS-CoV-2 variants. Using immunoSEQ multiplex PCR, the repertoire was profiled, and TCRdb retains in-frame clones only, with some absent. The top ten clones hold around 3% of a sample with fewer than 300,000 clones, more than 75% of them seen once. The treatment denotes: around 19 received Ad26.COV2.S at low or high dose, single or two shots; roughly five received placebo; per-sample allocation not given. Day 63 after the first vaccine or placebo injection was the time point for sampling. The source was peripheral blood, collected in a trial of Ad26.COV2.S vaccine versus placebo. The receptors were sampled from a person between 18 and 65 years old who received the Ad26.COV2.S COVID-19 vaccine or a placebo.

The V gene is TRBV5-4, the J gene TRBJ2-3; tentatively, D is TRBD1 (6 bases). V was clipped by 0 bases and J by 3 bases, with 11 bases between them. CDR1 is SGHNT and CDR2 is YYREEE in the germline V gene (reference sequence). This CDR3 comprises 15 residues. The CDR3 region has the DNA TGTGCCAGCAGCTTGGTACAGGGTGGGACAGATACGCAGTATTTT. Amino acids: CASSLVQGGTDTQYF.

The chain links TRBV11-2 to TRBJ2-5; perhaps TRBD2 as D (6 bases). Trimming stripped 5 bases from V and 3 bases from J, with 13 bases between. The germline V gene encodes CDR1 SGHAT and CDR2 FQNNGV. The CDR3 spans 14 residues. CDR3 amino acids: CASSPERREETQYF. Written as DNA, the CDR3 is TGTGCCAGCAGCCCGGAGCGGAGGGAAGAGACCCAGTACTTC.

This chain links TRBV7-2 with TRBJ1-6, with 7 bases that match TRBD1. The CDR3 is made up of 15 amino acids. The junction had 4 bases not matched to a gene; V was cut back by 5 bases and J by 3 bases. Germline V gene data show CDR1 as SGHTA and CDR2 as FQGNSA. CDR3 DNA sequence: TGTGCCAGCAGCCCGCGACAGGGCTATAATTCACCCCTCCACTTT. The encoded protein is CASSPRQGYNSPLHF.

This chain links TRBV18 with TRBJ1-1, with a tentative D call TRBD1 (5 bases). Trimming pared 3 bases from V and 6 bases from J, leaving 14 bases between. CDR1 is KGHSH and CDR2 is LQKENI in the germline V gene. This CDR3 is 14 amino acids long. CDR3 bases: TGTGCCAGCTCACCGTATAGCGGGGCATCTGAAGCTTTCTTT. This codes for CASSPYSGASEAFF. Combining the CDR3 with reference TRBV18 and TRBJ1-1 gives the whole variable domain NAGVMQNPRHLVRRRGQEARLRCSPMKGHSHVYWYRQLPEEGLKFMVYLQKENIIDESGMPKERFSAEFPKEGPSILRIQQVVRGDSAAYFCASSPYSGASEAFFGQGTRLTVV.

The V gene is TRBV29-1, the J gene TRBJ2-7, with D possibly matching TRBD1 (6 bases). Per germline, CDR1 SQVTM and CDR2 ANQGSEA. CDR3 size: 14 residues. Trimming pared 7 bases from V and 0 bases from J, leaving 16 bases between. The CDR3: CSAQDSAYSYEQYF. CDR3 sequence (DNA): TGCAGCGCACAGGACAGCGCATACTCCTACGAGCAGTACTTC.

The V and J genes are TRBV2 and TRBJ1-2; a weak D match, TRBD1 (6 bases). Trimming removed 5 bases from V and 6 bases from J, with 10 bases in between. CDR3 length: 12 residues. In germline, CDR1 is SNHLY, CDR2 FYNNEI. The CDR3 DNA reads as TGTGCCAGCAGTCGTGACAGGAATGGCTACACCTTC. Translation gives CASSRDRNGYTF.

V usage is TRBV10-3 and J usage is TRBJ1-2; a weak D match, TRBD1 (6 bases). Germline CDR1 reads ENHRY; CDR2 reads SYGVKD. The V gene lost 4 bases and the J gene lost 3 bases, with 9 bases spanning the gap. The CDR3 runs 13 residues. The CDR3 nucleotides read TGTGCCATCAGTGTAGCAGGGGACTATGGCTACACCTTC. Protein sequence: CAISVAGDYGYTF.

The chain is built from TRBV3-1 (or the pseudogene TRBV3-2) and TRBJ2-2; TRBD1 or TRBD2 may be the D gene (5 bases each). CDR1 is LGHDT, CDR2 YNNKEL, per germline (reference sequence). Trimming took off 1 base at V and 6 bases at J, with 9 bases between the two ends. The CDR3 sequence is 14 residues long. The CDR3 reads CASSQGRGAGELFF. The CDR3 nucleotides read TGTGCCAGCAGCCAAGGGAGAGGGGCCGGGGAGCTGTTTTTT.

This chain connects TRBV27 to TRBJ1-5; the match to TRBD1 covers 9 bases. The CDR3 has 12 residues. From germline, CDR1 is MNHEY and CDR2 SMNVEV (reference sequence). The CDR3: CATGTGSSAQHF. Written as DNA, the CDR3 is TGTGCAACCGGGACAGGGTCAAGTGCCCAGCATTTT.

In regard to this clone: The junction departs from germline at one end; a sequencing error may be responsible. The CDR3 loop is CASSLLAGAGGQEAQYF. For the CDR3, the DNA is TGTGCCAGCAGCTTGTTAGCGGGGGCTGGGGGACAAGAGGCCCAGTACTTC. The rearrangement links TRBV5-8 to TRBJ2-5, with 9 bases identical to TRBD2. CDR1 is SGHTS, CDR2 YDEGEE, per germline. The CDR3 sequence is 17 residues long.

CDR3 protein: CASSEGRKETQYF. The CDR3 region has the DNA TGTGCCAGCAGTGAAGGGAGGAAAGAGACCCAGTACTTC. The chain links TRBV2 to TRBJ2-5; TRBD2 might be the D (5 bases). V shed 1 base and J shed 3 bases, with 6 bases lying between them. CDR3 length: 13 residues. The V gene's germline CDR1 is SNHLY and CDR2 FYNNEI.

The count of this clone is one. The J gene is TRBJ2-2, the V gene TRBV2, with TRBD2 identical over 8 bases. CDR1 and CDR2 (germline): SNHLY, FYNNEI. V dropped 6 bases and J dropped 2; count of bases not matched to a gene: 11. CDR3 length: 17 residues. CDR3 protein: CASRDLLAGRNTGELFF. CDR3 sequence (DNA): TGTGCCAGCAGGGACCTCTTAGCGGGAAGAAACACCGGGGAGCTGTTTTTT.

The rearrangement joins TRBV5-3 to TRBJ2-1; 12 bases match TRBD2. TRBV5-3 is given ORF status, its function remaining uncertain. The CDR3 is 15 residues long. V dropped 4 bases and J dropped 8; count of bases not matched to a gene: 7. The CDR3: CARSLAGGLKDEQFF. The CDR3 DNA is TGTGCCAGAAGCCTAGCGGGGGGGCTGAAGGATGAGCAGTTCTTC.

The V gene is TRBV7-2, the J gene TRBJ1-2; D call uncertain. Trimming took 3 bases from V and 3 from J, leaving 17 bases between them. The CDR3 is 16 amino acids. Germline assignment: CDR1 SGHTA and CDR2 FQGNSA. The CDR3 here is CASSLVPVGRYYGYTF. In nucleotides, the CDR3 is TGTGCCAGCAGCTTGGTCCCTGTTGGACGGTACTATGGCTACACCTTC.

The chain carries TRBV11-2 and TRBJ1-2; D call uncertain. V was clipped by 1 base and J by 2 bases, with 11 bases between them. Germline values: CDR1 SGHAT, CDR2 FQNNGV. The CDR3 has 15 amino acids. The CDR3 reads CASSLVSGQNYGYTF. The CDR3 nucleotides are TGTGCCAGCAGCTTAGTGTCCGGTCAGAACTATGGCTACACCTTC.

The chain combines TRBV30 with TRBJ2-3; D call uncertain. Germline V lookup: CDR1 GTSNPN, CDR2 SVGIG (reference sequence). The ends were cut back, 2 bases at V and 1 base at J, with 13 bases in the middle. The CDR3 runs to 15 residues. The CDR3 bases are TGTGCCTGGAGTAAAGTGGGCCTTCGCACAGATACGCAGTATTTT. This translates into CAWSKVGLRTDTQYF.

The CDR3 sequence is CASSPRGTDSYEQYF. The CDR3 nucleotides read TGTGCCAGCAGCCCCAGAGGGACGGACTCCTACGAGCAGTACTTC. J is TRBJ2-7 and V is TRBV3-1 (or the pseudogene TRBV3-2); tentatively, D is TRBD1 or TRBD2 (5 bases each). CDR1 LGHDT and CDR2 YNNKEL come from the germline V gene (reference sequence). The germline V and J ends were trimmed by 4 bases and 0 bases, with 13 bases remaining between them. The CDR3 contains 15 residues.

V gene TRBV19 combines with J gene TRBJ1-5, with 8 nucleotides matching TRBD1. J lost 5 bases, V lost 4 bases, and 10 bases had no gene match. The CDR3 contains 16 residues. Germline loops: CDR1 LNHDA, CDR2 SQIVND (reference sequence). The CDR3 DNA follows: TGTGCCAGTAGTACCGGGACAGGTCCTTCCTATCAGCCCCAGCATTTT. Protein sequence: CASSTGTGPSYQPQHF.

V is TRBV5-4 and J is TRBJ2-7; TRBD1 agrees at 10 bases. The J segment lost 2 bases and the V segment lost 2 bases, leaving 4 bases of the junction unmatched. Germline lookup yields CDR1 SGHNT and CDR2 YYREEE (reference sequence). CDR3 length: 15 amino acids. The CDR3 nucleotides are TGTGCCAGCAGCTTACGCGGGACAGGGGCCTACGAGCAGTACTTC. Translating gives CASSLRGTGAYEQYF.

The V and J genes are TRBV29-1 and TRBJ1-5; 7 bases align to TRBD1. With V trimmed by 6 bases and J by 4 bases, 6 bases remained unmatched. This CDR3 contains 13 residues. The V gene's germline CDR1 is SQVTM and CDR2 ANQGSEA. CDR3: CSVRQGWNQPQHF. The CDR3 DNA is TGCAGCGTCCGACAGGGTTGGAATCAGCCCCAGCATTTT.

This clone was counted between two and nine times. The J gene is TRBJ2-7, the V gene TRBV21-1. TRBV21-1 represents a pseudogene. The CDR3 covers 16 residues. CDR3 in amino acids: CASSKIVGQCPYEQYF. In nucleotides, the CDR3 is TGTGCCAGCAGCAAAATCGTCGGCCAATGTCCCTACGAGCAGTACTTC.

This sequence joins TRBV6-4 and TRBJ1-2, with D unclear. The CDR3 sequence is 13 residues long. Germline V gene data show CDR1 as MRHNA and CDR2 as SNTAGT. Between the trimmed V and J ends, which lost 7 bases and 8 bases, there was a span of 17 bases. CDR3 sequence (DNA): TGTGCCAGCAATACCCCCACTCCGGGGGGCTACACCTTC. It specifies CASNTPTPGGYTF.